What follows are 8 T cell receptor beta chains derived from one specimen sequenced in a study of blood T cells in healthy people across ages. For the second PCR, which ran for about 6 to 11 cycles, a sample-barcoded 5' primer and a J-beta primer mix were used. In TCRdb, the 5' RACE reads were re-called with MiXCR into one record per CDR3 protein. This sample has around 1,100,000 distinct CDR3 sequences; around two fifths occur once, and the top ten carry about 12%. Sequencing was carried out using blood. The receptors come from a man between 18 and 35 years old in good health.

This rearrangement joins TRBV20-1 to TRBJ1-4; TRBD1 might be the D (5 bases). The CDR3 totals 14 residues. V was shortened by 6 bases and J by 4 bases, with 15 bases between the two germline ends. The germline CDR1 and CDR2 sequences are DFQATT and SNEGSKA (reference sequence). CDR3 sequence reads: CSAAGSPFNEKLFF. The CDR3 DNA follows: TGCAGTGCGGCAGGGTCTCCCTTTAATGAAAAACTGTTTTTT.

The chain couples TRBV2 to TRBJ2-3; D is possibly TRBD1 (6 bases). Trimming stripped 3 bases from V and 2 bases from J, with 15 bases between. Germline V gene data show CDR1 as SNHLY and CDR2 as FYNNEI. CDR3 length: 16 residues. The CDR3 DNA is TGTGCCAGCAGTGACGAGGGGGTCCCGTACACAGATACGCAGTATTTT. Its translation: CASSDEGVPYTDTQYF.

As to this clonotype: A junction end diverges from the germline sequence, so it may reflect a read error. The chain combines TRBV10-3 with TRBJ2-5; possible D gene TRBD2, 5 bases. Germline V gene lookup returns CDR1 ENHRY and CDR2 SYGVKD. This CDR3 is 15 amino acids long. The CDR3 loop is CAISESKLWGETRYF. CDR3 DNA: TGTGCCATCAGTGAGTCGAAGTTGTGGGGAGAGACCCGGTACTTC.

This clonotype was seen a handful of times. The rearrangement links TRBV10-3 to TRBJ2-7; 10 nucleotides match TRBD1. The V gene's germline CDR1 is ENHRY and CDR2 SYGVKD. V lost 5 bases to trimming and J lost 4 bases; unmatched junction nucleotides: 2. The CDR3 is 13 residues long. The CDR3 sequence: CAISRDRGYEQYF. As DNA, the CDR3 is TGTGCCATCAGTCGGGACAGGGGTTACGAGCAGTACTTC.

Comments on this clonotype: Since a much larger clone is just one base distant, this may be a read error. The gene calls are TRBV20-1 and TRBJ1-2; D unresolved. The germline V gene has CDR1 DFQATT and CDR2 SNEGSKA (reference sequence). With 5 bases removed from V and 3 bases from J, the gap between germline ends came to 13 bases. This CDR3 spans 13 amino acids. This chain's CDR3 is CSARCDTHYGYTF. The CDR3 coding sequence is TGCAGTGCTCGATGTGACACCCACTATGGCTACACCTTC.

Points on this clonotype: A much larger clone sits a single nucleotide away, making a read error possible. Here the CDR3 DNA reads TGTGCCAGCAGCGCCGGACAGGGGTTTCGGAATACGCAGTATTTT. It specifies CASSAGQGFRNTQYF. V usage is TRBV7-9 and J usage is TRBJ2-3, with 9 bases lining up with TRBD1. There are 15 residues in the CDR3. CDR1 is SEHNR and CDR2 is FQNEAQ in the germline V gene (reference sequence). Trimming took 5 bases from V and 7 from J; bases not matched to a gene: 10.

The genes are TRBV20-1 and TRBJ2-3; 9 bases are a match to TRBD2. This CDR3 has 15 residues. Trimming at V came to 3 bases and at J to 5 bases, leaving 9 bases not matched to a gene. Germline CDR1 is DFQATT and CDR2 is SNEGSKA (reference sequence). In DNA form, the CDR3 reads TGCAGTGCTAGCTGGCCAGCGGGGGGTTTAGATACGCAGTATTTT. Protein: CSASWPAGGLDTQYF.

This clonotype has a handful of counts. The rearrangement links TRBV12-3 or TRBV12-4 to TRBJ2-2, with TRBD1 matching 7 bases. V shed 6 bases and J 4 bases; nucleotides not matched to a gene: 8. This CDR3 has 15 residues. CDR3 in DNA: TGTGCCAGCAGCCTCCGACAGGGCGTCACCGGGGAGCTGTTTTTT. This gives the protein CASSLRQGVTGELFF.